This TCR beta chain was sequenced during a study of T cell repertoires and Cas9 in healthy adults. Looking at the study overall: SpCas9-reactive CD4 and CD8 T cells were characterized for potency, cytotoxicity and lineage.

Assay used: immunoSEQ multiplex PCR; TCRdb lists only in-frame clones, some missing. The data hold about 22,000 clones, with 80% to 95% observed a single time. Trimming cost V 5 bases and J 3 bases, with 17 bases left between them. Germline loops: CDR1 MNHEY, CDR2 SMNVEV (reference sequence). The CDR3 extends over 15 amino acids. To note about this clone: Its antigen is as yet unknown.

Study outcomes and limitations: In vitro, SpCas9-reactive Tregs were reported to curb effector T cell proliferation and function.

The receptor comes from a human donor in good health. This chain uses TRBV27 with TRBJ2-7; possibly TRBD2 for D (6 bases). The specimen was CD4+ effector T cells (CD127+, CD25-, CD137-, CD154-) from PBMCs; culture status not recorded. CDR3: CASSPIQTRNYEQYF. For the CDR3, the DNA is TGTGCCAGCAGTCCCATACAGACTAGAAACTACGAGCAGTACTTC.